Following are 8 T cell receptor beta chains from one sample sequenced in a study of blood T cells in healthy people across ages. PCR was performed a second time for roughly 7 to 12 cycles using a sample-barcoded 5' primer and a J-beta primer mix. TCRdb passed the 5' RACE reads through MiXCR, listing each CDR3 protein once. Among around 2 million distinct CDR3 sequences listed, 39% were seen once. Material for sequencing was blood. The receptors were sampled from a human donor in good health.

The sample holds a few counts of this clonotype. V and J are TRBV6-1 and TRBJ2-7; D might be TRBD1 or TRBD2, each matching 5 bases. The germline V gene encodes CDR1 MNHNS and CDR2 SASEGT. The CDR3 is 14 residues long. V lost 10 bases, J lost 7 bases, and 23 bases lay in between. The CDR3 sequence is CATNTGTDPREQYF. The CDR3 nucleotides read TGTGCCACTAACACCGGGACGGATCCTAGGGAGCAGTACTTC.

The CDR3 bases are TGTGCCAGCAGCCAAGAGTGGAATAGCGGGGGTTTAGGAGAGACCCAGTACTTC. Residues: CASSQEWNSGGLGETQYF. V is TRBV4-2 and J is TRBJ2-5, with TRBD2 matching 9 bases. The trim removed 0 bases at V and 4 bases at J, leaving 12 bases unmatched. The CDR3 covers 18 residues. Germline V lookup: CDR1 LGHNA, CDR2 YNFKEQ.

As to this clonotype: This could be a read error, since a much larger clone is one nucleotide away. This chain uses TRBV7-8 with TRBJ2-7; possibly TRBD1 for D (5 bases). V shed 3 bases and J shed 3 bases, with 15 bases lying between them. The CDR3 spans 15 residues. Per the germline V gene, CDR1 is SGHVS and CDR2 is FQNEAQ. CDR3: CASSFHLGASYEQYF. The CDR3 DNA reads as TGTGCCAGCAGCTTTCACCTAGGGGCGAGCTACGAGCAGTACTTC.

This clonotype was counted only a few times. V is TRBV27 and J is TRBJ2-4; D may be TRBD1 (5 bases). The tail of the sequence fits TRBJ2-7 better, so the J call may be wrong. Germline CDR1 is MNHEY and CDR2 is SMNVEV (reference sequence). The CDR3 extends over 14 amino acids. The CDR3 protein is CASSLFARVGEQYF. CDR3 coding DNA: TGTGCCAGCAGTTTATTTGCCAGGGTAGGCGAGCAGTACTTC.

V gene TRBV11-3 combines with J gene TRBJ2-7; TRBD2 matches 8 bases. V trimming: 0 bases; J trimming: 3 bases; junction bases outside the gene matches: 4. Germline CDR1 reads SGHNT; CDR2 reads YENEEA. The CDR3 totals 15 residues. CDR3 bases: TGTGCCAGCAGCTTAGACCATAGCGGGAACTACGAGCAGTACTTC. This sequence encodes CASSLDHSGNYEQYF.

The chain combines TRBV29-1 with TRBJ2-3, with 8 bases aligning to TRBD1. The CDR3 length is 13 residues. Germline V gene sequence: CDR1 SQVTM, CDR2 ANQGSEA. V lost 8 bases to trimming and J lost 6 bases; unmatched junction nucleotides: 10. CDR3 sequence: CSSSQGAGDTQYF. The CDR3 DNA sequence: TGCAGCTCGAGTCAGGGGGCGGGGGATACGCAGTATTTT.

This clonotype was picked up many times. The V call is TRBV28, the J call TRBJ2-7; D might be TRBD1 or TRBD2, each matching 7 bases. Per germline, CDR1 MDHEN and CDR2 SYDVKM. The CDR3 consists of 12 residues. V was pared by 6 bases and J by 5 bases, with 11 bases between. CDR3 nucleotides: TGTGCCAGCAGACAGGGGAGGGACGAGCAGTACTTC. It specifies CASRQGRDEQYF.

This clonotype appeared a few times. This rearrangement joins TRBV4-1 to TRBJ1-1; D gene uncertain. Germline-derived CDR1 and CDR2 are MGHRA and YSYEKL. With 1 base removed from V and 0 bases from J, the gap between germline ends came to 9 bases. The CDR3 sequence is 15 residues long. This CDR3 reads CASSQGRVMNTEAFF. The CDR3 DNA is TGCGCCAGCAGCCAAGGGCGGGTCATGAACACTGAAGCTTTCTTT.